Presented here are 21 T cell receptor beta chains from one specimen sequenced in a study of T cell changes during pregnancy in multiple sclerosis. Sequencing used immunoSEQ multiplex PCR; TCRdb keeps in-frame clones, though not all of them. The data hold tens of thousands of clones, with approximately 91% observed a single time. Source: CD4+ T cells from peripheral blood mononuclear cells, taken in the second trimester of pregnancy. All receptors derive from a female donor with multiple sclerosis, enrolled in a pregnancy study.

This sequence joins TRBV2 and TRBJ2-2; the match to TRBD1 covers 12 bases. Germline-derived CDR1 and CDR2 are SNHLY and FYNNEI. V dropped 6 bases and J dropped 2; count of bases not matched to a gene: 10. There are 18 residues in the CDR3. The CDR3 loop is CASSRSGTGGGNTGELFF. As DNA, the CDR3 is TGTGCCAGCAGCAGATCCGGGACAGGGGGCGGAAACACCGGGGAGCTGTTTTTT.

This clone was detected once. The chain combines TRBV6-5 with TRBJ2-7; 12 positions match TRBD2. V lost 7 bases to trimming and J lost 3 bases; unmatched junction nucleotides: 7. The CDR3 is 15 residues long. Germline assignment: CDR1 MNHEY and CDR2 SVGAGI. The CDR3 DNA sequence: TGTGCCAGCACCGACGGGACTAGCGGGCACTACGAGCAGTACTTC. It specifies CASTDGTSGHYEQYF.

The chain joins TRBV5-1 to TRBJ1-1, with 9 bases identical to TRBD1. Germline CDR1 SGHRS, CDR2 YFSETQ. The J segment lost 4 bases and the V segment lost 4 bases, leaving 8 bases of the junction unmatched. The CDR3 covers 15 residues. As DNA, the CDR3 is TGCGCCAGCAGCGCGGACAGGGGTTCGGCCACTGAAGCTTTCTTT. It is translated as CASSADRGSATEAFF.

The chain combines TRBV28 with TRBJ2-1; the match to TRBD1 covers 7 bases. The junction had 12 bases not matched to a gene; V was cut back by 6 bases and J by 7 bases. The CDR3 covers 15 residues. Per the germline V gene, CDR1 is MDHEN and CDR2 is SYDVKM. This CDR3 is CASRYFRQGQNEQFF. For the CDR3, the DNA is TGTGCCAGCAGGTATTTCAGACAGGGTCAGAATGAGCAGTTCTTC.

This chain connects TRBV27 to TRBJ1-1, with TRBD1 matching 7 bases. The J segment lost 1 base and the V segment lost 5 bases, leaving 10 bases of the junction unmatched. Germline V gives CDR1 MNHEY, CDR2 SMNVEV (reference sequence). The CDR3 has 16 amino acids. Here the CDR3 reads CASSPSGTEKNTEAFF. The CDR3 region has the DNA TGTGCCAGCAGTCCTTCCGGGACAGAAAAGAACACTGAAGCTTTCTTT.

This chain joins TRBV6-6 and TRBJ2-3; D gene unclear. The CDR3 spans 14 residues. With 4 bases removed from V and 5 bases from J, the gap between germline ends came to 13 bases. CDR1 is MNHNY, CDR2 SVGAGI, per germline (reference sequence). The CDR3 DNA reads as TGTGCCAGCAGTTCTCCCCGAGGTGGAGATACGCAGTATTTT. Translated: CASSSPRGGDTQYF.

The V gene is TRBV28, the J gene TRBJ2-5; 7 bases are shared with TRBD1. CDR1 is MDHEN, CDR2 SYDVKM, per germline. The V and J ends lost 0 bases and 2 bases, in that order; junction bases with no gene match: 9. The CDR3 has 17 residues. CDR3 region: CASSLWTLRDRQETQYF. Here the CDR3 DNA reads TGTGCCAGCAGTTTATGGACCCTCCGGGACAGACAAGAGACCCAGTACTTC.

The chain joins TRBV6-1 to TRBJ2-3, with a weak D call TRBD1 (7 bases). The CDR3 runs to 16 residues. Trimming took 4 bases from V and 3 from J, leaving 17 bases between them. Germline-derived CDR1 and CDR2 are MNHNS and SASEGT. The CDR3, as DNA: TGTGCCAGCAGTGCGCGGGACAGCATGGGGACAGATACGCAGTATTTT. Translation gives CASSARDSMGTDTQYF.

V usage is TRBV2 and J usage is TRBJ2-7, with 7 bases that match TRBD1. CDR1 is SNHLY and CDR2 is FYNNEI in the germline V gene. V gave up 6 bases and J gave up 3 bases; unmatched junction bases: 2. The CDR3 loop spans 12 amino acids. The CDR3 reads CASRRDSYEQYF. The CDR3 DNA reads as TGTGCCAGCAGAAGGGACAGCTACGAGCAGTACTTC.

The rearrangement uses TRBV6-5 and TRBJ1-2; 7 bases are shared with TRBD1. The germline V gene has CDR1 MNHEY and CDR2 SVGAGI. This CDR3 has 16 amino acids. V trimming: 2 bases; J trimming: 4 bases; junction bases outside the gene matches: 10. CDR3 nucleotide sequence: TGTGCCAGCAGTTACGAAACAGGGGCTAGGGGCTATGGCTACACCTTC. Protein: CASSYETGARGYGYTF.

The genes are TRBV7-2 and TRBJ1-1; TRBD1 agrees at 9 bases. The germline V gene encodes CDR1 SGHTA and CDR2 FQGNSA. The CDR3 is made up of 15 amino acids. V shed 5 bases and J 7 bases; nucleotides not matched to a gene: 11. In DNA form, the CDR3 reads TGTGCCAGCAGCCAAAAACCGTGGACAGGGGATGAAGCTTTCTTT. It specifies CASSQKPWTGDEAFF.

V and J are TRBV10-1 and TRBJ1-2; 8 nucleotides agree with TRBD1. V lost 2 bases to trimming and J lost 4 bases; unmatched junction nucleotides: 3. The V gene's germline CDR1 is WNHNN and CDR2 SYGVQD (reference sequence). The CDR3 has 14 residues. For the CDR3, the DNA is TGCGCCAGCAGTGAGACAACAGGGGGCTATGGCTACACCTTC. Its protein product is CASSETTGGYGYTF.

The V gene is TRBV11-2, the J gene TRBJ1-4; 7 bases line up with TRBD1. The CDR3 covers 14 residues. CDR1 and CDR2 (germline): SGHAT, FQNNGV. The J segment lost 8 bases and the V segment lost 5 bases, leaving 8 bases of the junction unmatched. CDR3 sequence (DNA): TGTGCCAGCAGCCTCAGGGGGTTAAGAGAAAAACTGTTTTTT. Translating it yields CASSLRGLREKLFF.

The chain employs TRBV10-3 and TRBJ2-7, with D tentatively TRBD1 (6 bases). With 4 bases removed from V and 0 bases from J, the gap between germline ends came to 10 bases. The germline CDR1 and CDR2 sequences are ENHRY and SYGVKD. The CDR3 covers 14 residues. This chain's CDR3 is CAISGAGDSYEQYF. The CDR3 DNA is TGTGCCATCAGTGGGGCAGGGGACTCCTACGAGCAGTACTTC.

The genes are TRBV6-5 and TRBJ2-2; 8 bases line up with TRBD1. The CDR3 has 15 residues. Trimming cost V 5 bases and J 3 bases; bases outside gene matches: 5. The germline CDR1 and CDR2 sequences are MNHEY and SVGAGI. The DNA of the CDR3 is TGTGCCAGCAGTAACTTGGACAGGGACACCGGGGAGCTGTTTTTT. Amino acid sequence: CASSNLDRDTGELFF.

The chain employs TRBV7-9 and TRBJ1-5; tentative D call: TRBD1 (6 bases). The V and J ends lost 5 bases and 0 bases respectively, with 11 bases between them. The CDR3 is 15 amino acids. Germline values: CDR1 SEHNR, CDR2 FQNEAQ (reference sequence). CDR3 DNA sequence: TGTGCCAGCAGCCTAGGAGGGGGTAGCAATCAGCCCCAGCATTTT. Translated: CASSLGGGSNQPQHF.

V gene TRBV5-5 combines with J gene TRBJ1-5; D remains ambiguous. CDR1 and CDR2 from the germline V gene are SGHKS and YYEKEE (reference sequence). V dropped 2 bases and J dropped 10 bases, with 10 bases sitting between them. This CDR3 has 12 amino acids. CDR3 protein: CASSFPGSPQHF. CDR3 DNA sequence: TGTGCCAGCAGCTTCCCCGGGTCCCCCCAGCATTTT.

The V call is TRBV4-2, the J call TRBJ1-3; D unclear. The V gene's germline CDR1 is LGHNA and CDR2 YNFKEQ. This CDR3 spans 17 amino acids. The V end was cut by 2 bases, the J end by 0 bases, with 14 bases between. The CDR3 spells CASSQIKGVSSGNTIYF. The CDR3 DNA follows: TGTGCCAGCAGCCAAATAAAGGGAGTGAGCTCTGGAAACACCATATATTTT.

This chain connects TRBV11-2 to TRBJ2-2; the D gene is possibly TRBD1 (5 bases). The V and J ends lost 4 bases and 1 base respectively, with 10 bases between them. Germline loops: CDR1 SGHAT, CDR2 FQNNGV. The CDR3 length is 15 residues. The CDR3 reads CASSSAGQNTGELFF. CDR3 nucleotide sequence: TGTGCCAGCAGCTCCGCAGGGCAGAACACCGGGGAGCTGTTTTTT.

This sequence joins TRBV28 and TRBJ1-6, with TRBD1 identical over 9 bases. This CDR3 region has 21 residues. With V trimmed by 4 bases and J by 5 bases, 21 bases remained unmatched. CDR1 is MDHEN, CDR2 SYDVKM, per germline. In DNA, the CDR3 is TGTGCCAGCAGTTGGGTTTTCAGACAGGGGGATTTCCTCGACGATAATTCACCCCTCCACTTT. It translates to CASSWVFRQGDFLDDNSPLHF. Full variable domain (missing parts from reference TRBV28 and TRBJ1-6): DVKVTQSSRYLVKRTGEKVFLECVQDMDHENMFWYRQDPGLGLRLIYFSYDVKMKEKGDIPEGYSVSREKKERFSLILESASTNQTSMYLCASSWVFRQGDFLDDNSPLHFGNGTRLTVT.

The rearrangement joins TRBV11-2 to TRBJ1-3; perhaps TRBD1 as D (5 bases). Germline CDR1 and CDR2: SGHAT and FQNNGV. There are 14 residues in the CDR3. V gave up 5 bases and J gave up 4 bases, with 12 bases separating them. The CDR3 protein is CASSLGWGGNTIYF. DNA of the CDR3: TGTGCCAGCAGCCTGGGGTGGGGCGGAAACACCATATATTTT.